This T cell receptor beta chain is from a study of beta chain features in type 1 diabetes. About this clone: Its target is unknown.

The investigators reverse transcribed all of the isolated RNA, so they sequenced expressed TCRB transcripts. Sequencing was performed with immunoSEQ multiplex PCR; in TCRdb, only in-frame clones are kept and a portion is missing. The data hold 95,000 to 150,000 clones, with roughly 15% observed a single time. The CDR3 runs 17 residues. CDR1 is KGHSH, CDR2 LQKENI, per germline. Trimming shortened V by 0 bases and J by 7 bases, and 19 bases separated the two germline ends. Findings and caveats of the study: Moderate but significant shortening of TCRB CDR3s was recorded in all four CD4+ subsets from Type 1 diabetes patients.

Sorted CD4+ subsets: naive, central memory, regulatory, stem cell-like memory (CD45RO/CCR7/CD25/CD127/CD95/CD27 panel). V is TRBV18 and J is TRBJ2-4; D assignment may be TRBD1 or TRBD2 (5 bases each). This TCR was recovered from a young man with type 1 diabetes. The sample taken for sequencing was central memory CD4+ T cells from blood. The chain's CDR3 is CASSPPGPGLTGNIQYF. CDR3 coding DNA: TGTGCCAGCTCACCACCGGGGCCAGGGCTCACGGGGAACATTCAGTACTTC. The full variable domain, rest sourced from reference TRBV18 and TRBJ2-4, is NAGVMQNPRHLVRRRGQEARLRCSPMKGHSHVYWYRQLPEEGLKFMVYLQKENIIDESGMPKERFSAEFPKEGPSILRIQQVVRGDSAAYFCASSPPGPGLTGNIQYFGAGTRLSVL.